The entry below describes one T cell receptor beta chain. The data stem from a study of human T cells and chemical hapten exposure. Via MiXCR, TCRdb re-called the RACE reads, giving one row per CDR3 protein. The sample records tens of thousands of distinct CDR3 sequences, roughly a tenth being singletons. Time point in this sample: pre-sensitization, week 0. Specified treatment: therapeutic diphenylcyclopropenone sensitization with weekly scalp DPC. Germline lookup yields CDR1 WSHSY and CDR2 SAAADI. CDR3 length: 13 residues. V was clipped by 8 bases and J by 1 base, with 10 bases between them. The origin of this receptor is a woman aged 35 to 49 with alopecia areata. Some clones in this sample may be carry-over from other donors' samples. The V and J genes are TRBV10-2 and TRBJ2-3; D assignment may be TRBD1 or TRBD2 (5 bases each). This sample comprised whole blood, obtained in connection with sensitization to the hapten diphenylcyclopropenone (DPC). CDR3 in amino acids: CASARGRTDTQYF. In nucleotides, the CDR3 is TGCGCCAGCGCTCGGGGACGCACAGATACGCAGTATTTT.